This T cell receptor beta chain was retrieved from a study of T cells in Graves' hyperthyroidism and ophthalmopathy. Background on the study: Pretreatment peripheral blood was obtained at initial diagnosis.

Study results and caveats: Blood also contained most expanded thyroid clonotypes above 0.001. Ophthalmopathy, as predicted by the model, came a median about seven months after the prediction.

Patients were excluded for uncontrolled infection, other autoimmune disease, pregnancy or lactation. The germline V gene encodes CDR1 SGHVS and CDR2 FQNEAQ. Trimming removed 4 bases from V and 2 bases from J, with 11 bases in between. The CDR3 has 14 residues. RNA transcripts were the template for amplifying TCR beta CDR3 regions. A set of HTBI primers served as the primers for a first-round RT-PCR of the TCR CDR3. TCRdb processed the multiplex PCR reads anew with MiXCR; each CDR3 protein has one entry. Here the sample spans around 570,000 distinct CDR3 sequences, 20% being singletons. This clonotype was seen more than once but under ten times. Its antigen remains unknown.

The rearrangement uses TRBV7-8 and TRBJ1-2; D unclear. The sample consisted of blood. The receptor was isolated from a man aged 40-55 years with Graves' ophthalmopathy. The CDR3 DNA reads TGTGCCAGCAGCTCCTCGCCGGGGAACTATGGCTACACCTTC. It codes for CASSSSPGNYGYTF.